The 12 T cell receptor beta chains listed next were all sequenced from one sample in a study of a mutant IDH1 vaccine in newly diagnosed glioma. Produced via immunoSEQ multiplex PCR; TCRdb's table is partial and in-frame only. The sample has under 45,000 clones, 85% to 95% seen once; the top ten hold 3.9%. Their recognized antigens are unknown. Time point denoted: week 23, last vaccination. What each vaccine dose contained was 300 ug of mutant IDH1 20-mer peptide, accompanied by topical imiquimod. This material consisted of PBMCs, taken from a glioma patient whose treatment included an IDH1 peptide vaccine. The receptors originated from a man over 45 with glioma.

This clone was seen only a few times. The V call is TRBV4-1, the J call TRBJ1-5; 7 nucleotides align to TRBD1. V shed 0 bases, J shed 1 base, and the junction held 0 bases outside the gene matches. In germline, CDR1 is MGHRA, CDR2 YSYEKL. The CDR3 extends over 15 amino acids. The CDR3 is CASSQDRGSNQPQHF. For the CDR3, the DNA is TGCGCCAGCAGCCAAGACAGGGGGAGCAATCAGCCCCAGCATTTT.

The chain recombines TRBV5-4 with TRBJ2-7; 7 nucleotides agree with TRBD1. Trimming removed 4 bases from V and 3 bases from J; junction bases left unmatched: 7. Germline loops: CDR1 SGHNT, CDR2 YYREEE (reference sequence). The CDR3 has 14 residues. The CDR3 loop is CASSQRTGGYEQYF. The CDR3 nucleotides read TGTGCCAGCAGCCAACGGACAGGAGGCTACGAGCAGTACTTC.

This CDR3 is CASSGGGQTLEAFF. The DNA of the CDR3 is TGTGCCAGCAGCGGGGGGGGACAGACTCTTGAAGCTTTCTTT. The rearrangement joins TRBV7-9 to TRBJ1-1, with 7 bases matching TRBD1. The CDR3 consists of 14 residues. Unmatched junction bases numbered 10, after V lost 5 bases and J lost 7 bases. Germline V gene lookup returns CDR1 SEHNR and CDR2 FQNEAQ (reference sequence).

This chain links TRBV10-2 with TRBJ2-3; D unresolved. Trimming shortened V by 8 bases and J by 6 bases, and 3 bases separated the two germline ends. Per germline, CDR1 WSHSY and CDR2 SAAADI. The CDR3 has 9 residues. The CDR3 reads CASGDTQYF. CDR3 DNA: TGCGCCAGCGGGGATACGCAGTATTTT.

The V call is TRBV11-2, the J call TRBJ1-1; no clear D. V shed 8 bases and J shed 5 bases, with 18 bases lying between them. Germline lookup yields CDR1 SGHAT and CDR2 FQNNGV. The CDR3 is 14 amino acids. CDR3 sequence: CASLLSGRTTEAFF. In DNA, the CDR3 is TGTGCCAGCCTCCTGAGTGGCAGGACTACTGAAGCTTTCTTT.

The genes are TRBV7-3 and TRBJ1-1; D remains unclear. This CDR3 comprises 13 residues. The germline V and J ends were trimmed by 4 bases and 2 bases, with 8 bases remaining between them. Germline-derived CDR1 and CDR2 are SGHTA and FQGTGA. CDR3 sequence reads: CASSSRGNTEAFF. Here the CDR3 DNA reads TGTGCCAGCAGCTCCCGGGGTAACACTGAAGCTTTCTTT.

V usage is TRBV5-5 and J usage is TRBJ1-5; 7 bases fit TRBD1. Germline CDR1 and CDR2: SGHKS and YYEKEE (reference sequence). The trim removed 4 bases at V and 3 bases at J, leaving 4 bases unmatched. CDR3 size: 14 residues. CDR3 DNA: TGTGCCAGCAGCCTGGGACAGTCCAATCAGCCCCAGCATTTT. This sequence encodes CASSLGQSNQPQHF.

V usage is TRBV28 and J usage is TRBJ2-7, with TRBD1 identical over 7 bases. The CDR3 is 13 residues long. The V gene end was trimmed by 6 bases and the J gene end by 0 bases; junction bases not matched to a gene: 2. Looked up from germline, CDR1 is MDHEN and CDR2 is SYDVKM. Written as DNA, the CDR3 is TGTGCCAGCAGCTGGACAGGCTCCTACGAGCAGTACTTC. It yields the protein CASSWTGSYEQYF.

This clone was seen only once. The J gene is TRBJ1-3, the V gene TRBV14; D call uncertain. CDR3 length equals 16 residues. Trimming stripped 4 bases from V and 0 bases from J, with 13 bases between. The germline gives CDR1 SGHDN, CDR2 FVKESK. The CDR3 reads CASSPLGPSSGNTIYF. CDR3 in DNA: TGTGCCAGCAGCCCCTTAGGTCCGAGCTCTGGAAACACCATATATTTT.

The count of this clone is one. The rearrangement joins TRBV5-1 to TRBJ2-7; D gene ambiguous. Germline V gives CDR1 SGHRS, CDR2 YFSETQ. V dropped 4 bases and J dropped 1 base, with 12 bases sitting between them. The CDR3 is 14 residues long. The CDR3 region is CASSESGQSYEQYF. The CDR3 nucleotides are TGCGCCAGCAGCGAATCGGGCCAATCCTACGAGCAGTACTTC. The full variable domain, completed using reference TRBV5-1 and TRBJ2-7, is KAGVTQTPRYLIKTRGQQVTLSCSPISGHRSVSWYQQTPGQGLQFLFEYFSETQRNKGNFPGRFSGRQFSNSRSEMNVSTLELGDSALYLCASSESGQSYEQYFGPGTRLTVT.

The V gene is TRBV7-2, the J gene TRBJ2-5; D is perhaps TRBD2 (6 bases). The germline CDR1 and CDR2 sequences are SGHTA and FQGNSA. The V end lost 5 bases, the J end lost 2 bases, and 15 bases lay between the germline ends. This CDR3 is built from 15 residues. As DNA, the CDR3 is TGTGCCAGCAGCCGAAACTGGCGGGGACAAGAGACCCAGTACTTC. As protein: CASSRNWRGQETQYF.

The chain combines TRBV5-1 with TRBJ2-7, with 11 bases identical to TRBD2. The J segment lost 8 bases and the V segment lost 0 bases, leaving 19 bases of the junction unmatched. The CDR3 spans 19 residues. The germline V gene has CDR1 SGHRS and CDR2 YFSETQ. The CDR3 sequence is CASSLGSQGWTSGHLKQYF. CDR3 sequence (DNA): TGCGCCAGCAGCTTGGGGTCTCAAGGATGGACTAGCGGGCACCTAAAGCAGTACTTC.